These T cell receptor beta chains were read from a single sample in a study of T-cell memory formation after mild COVID-19. Using its own MiXCR run on the 5' RACE reads, TCRdb lists one record per CDR3 protein. The repertoire holds about 390,000 distinct CDR3 sequences, with approximately 21% as singletons. Sequenced: PBMCs or a T cell subset sorted from them (not recorded which). These TCRs come from an adult woman who had mild COVID-19 (a few samples of this study predate the infection). Cell type and time point are not known. The CDR3 runs from the conserved cysteine through the conserved F or W. D genes are given only for firm matches. The size of a clone is reported for some rows only, either as once, few or many, or as a class for expanded clones.

d_call: NA; v_call: TRBV7-6; cdr3_length: 18; j_call: TRBJ2-2; clone_size: many; cdr3_nt: TGTGCCAGCAGCTCGATTAGGGGGGACGCACAGAACACCGGGGAGCTGTTTTTT; cdr3_aa: CASSSIRGDAQNTGELFF
d_call: NA; v_call: TRBV30; cdr3_length: 14; j_call: TRBJ1-2; clone_size: few; cdr3_nt: TGTGCCGGGCCGAACCAGGGGATGAACTATGGCTACACCTTC; cdr3_aa: CAGPNQGMNYGYTF
d_call: TRBD2; v_call: TRBV24-1; cdr3_length: 17; j_call: TRBJ2-1; clone_size: NA; cdr3_nt: TGTGCCACCAGTGAGTGGACTAGCGGAGGCTCCTACAATGAGCAGTTCTTC; cdr3_aa: CATSEWTSGGSYNEQFF
d_call: NA; v_call: TRBV7-9; cdr3_length: 12; j_call: TRBJ1-2; clone_size: few; cdr3_nt: TGTGCCAGCAGCGCCCAAGGCTATGGCTACACCTTC; cdr3_aa: CASSAQGYGYTF
d_call: NA; v_call: TRBV11-3; cdr3_length: 15; j_call: TRBJ2-1; clone_size: NA; cdr3_nt: TGTGCCAGCAGCTCAATCACACTGGGGTACAATGAGCAGTTCTTC; cdr3_aa: CASSSITLGYNEQFF
d_call: NA; v_call: TRBV11-2; cdr3_length: 16; j_call: TRBJ1-4; clone_size: NA; cdr3_nt: TGTGCCAGCAGCTTATATCGGACCGGACATAATGAAAAACTGTTTTTT; cdr3_aa: CASSLYRTGHNEKLFF
d_call: TRBD2; v_call: TRBV24-1; cdr3_length: 14; j_call: TRBJ2-2; clone_size: many; cdr3_nt: TGTGCCAGCGAAGCGGGAGCGGTCACCGGGGAGCTGTTTTTT; cdr3_aa: CASEAGAVTGELFF
d_call: NA; v_call: TRBV7-8; cdr3_length: 14; j_call: TRBJ2-1; clone_size: few; cdr3_nt: TGTGCCAGCAGCCTCTTGGCCTCGAACAATGAGCAGTTCTTC; cdr3_aa: CASSLLASNNEQFF
d_call: NA; v_call: TRBV7-2; cdr3_length: 11; j_call: TRBJ2-5; clone_size: many; cdr3_nt: TGTGCCAGCAGCGCAAAAGAGACCCAGTACTTC; cdr3_aa: CASSAKETQYF
d_call: TRBD2; v_call: TRBV6-5; cdr3_length: 16; j_call: TRBJ2-2; clone_size: NA; cdr3_nt: TGTGCCACTAGCGGGGGGGCGATGAGCTCGACCGGGGAGCTGTTTTTT; cdr3_aa: CATSGGAMSSTGELFF
d_call: TRBD2; v_call: TRBV18; cdr3_length: 15; j_call: TRBJ2-1; clone_size: NA; cdr3_nt: TGTGCCAGCTCACGGCGAGCGGGAGGGTTGAATGAGCAGTTCTTC; cdr3_aa: CASSRRAGGLNEQFF
d_call: NA; v_call: TRBV4-1; cdr3_length: 16; j_call: TRBJ1-1; clone_size: NA; cdr3_nt: TGCGCCAGCAGTTCGCAGGGGAAACTTCGAGGGACTGAAGCTTTCTTT; cdr3_aa: CASSSQGKLRGTEAFF
d_call: NA; v_call: TRBV25-1; cdr3_length: 12; j_call: TRBJ1-1; clone_size: NA; cdr3_nt: TGTGCCAGCAGAACAGGCTGGGCTGAAGCTTTCTTT; cdr3_aa: CASRTGWAEAFF
d_call: NA; v_call: TRBV5-1; cdr3_length: 13; j_call: TRBJ2-1; clone_size: NA; cdr3_nt: TGCGCCAGCAGCACTCCCAGGGACAATGAGCAGTTCTTC; cdr3_aa: CASSTPRDNEQFF
d_call: NA; v_call: TRBV21-1; cdr3_length: 17; j_call: TRBJ2-1; clone_size: few; cdr3_nt: TGTGCCAGCAGCAAAGTAGTTCCCGGTTATACCTACAATGAGCAGTTCTTC; cdr3_aa: CASSKVVPGYTYNEQFF
d_call: NA; v_call: TRBV29-1; cdr3_length: 11; j_call: TRBJ1-2; clone_size: NA; cdr3_nt: TGCAGCGTCACGAGGGCGACGGGCTACACCTTC; cdr3_aa: CSVTRATGYTF
d_call: NA; v_call: TRBV5-6; cdr3_length: 14; j_call: TRBJ1-5; clone_size: NA; cdr3_nt: TGTGCCAGCAGTGGCCAAGGTGTGGGACAGCCCCAGCATTTT; cdr3_aa: CASSGQGVGQPQHF
d_call: NA; v_call: TRBV20-1; cdr3_length: 13; j_call: TRBJ1-2; clone_size: NA; cdr3_nt: TGCAGTGCCCCCTGGGAAGCACATAATGGCTACACCTTC; cdr3_aa: CSAPWEAHNGYTF
d_call: NA; v_call: TRBV14; cdr3_length: 18; j_call: TRBJ2-7; clone_size: NA; cdr3_nt: TGTGCCAGCAGCCAAACCCATAGTCGGACCGTTATGGTCGACGAGCAGTACTTC; cdr3_aa: CASSQTHSRTVMVDEQYF
d_call: NA; v_call: TRBV5-1; cdr3_length: 16; j_call: TRBJ2-7; clone_size: many; cdr3_nt: TGCGCCAGCAGCTTTAACCCCCAGGGGACCTACGTCGAGCAGTACTTC; cdr3_aa: CASSFNPQGTYVEQYF
d_call: TRBD1; v_call: TRBV7-6; cdr3_length: 15; j_call: TRBJ2-7; clone_size: NA; cdr3_nt: TGTGCCAGCAGTAAACCGGGACAGCCTATCTACGAGCAGTACTTC; cdr3_aa: CASSKPGQPIYEQYF
d_call: TRBD1; v_call: TRBV27; cdr3_length: 16; j_call: TRBJ2-7; clone_size: few; cdr3_nt: TGTGCCAGCAGTTTAGGTTCAGGGGGCGATTTCTACGAGCAGTACTTC; cdr3_aa: CASSLGSGGDFYEQYF
d_call: TRBD1; v_call: TRBV19; cdr3_length: 18; j_call: TRBJ1-1; clone_size: NA; cdr3_nt: TGTGCCAGTAGCGCGAGGAACAGGGGGGACGGGGCGGACACTGAAGCTTTCTTT; cdr3_aa: CASSARNRGDGADTEAFF
d_call: TRBD2; v_call: TRBV20-1; cdr3_length: 15; j_call: TRBJ2-7; clone_size: many; cdr3_nt: TGCAGTGCTAGAGAGCTAGCGGGAGGGACCTACGAGCAGTACTTC; cdr3_aa: CSARELAGGTYEQYF
d_call: TRBD1; v_call: TRBV18; cdr3_length: 16; j_call: TRBJ2-3; clone_size: NA; cdr3_nt: TGTGCCAGCTCACCAGGCGGGACAGGGGGAGAGAATACGCAGTATTTT; cdr3_aa: CASSPGGTGGENTQYF
d_call: NA; v_call: TRBV6-5; cdr3_length: 14; j_call: TRBJ2-4; clone_size: NA; cdr3_nt: TGTGCCAGCAGCGGGACGGTAGCCAAAAACATTCAGTACTTC; cdr3_aa: CASSGTVAKNIQYF
d_call: NA; v_call: TRBV7-9; cdr3_length: 15; j_call: TRBJ2-1; clone_size: few; cdr3_nt: TGTGCCAGCAGCTTCGGGGCCCCCTCCTACAATGAGCAGTTCTTC; cdr3_aa: CASSFGAPSYNEQFF
d_call: TRBD1; v_call: TRBV4-1; cdr3_length: 15; j_call: TRBJ2-5; clone_size: few; cdr3_nt: TGCGCCAGCAGCCAGCCCGGGACAGGGAAAGAGACCCAGTACTTC; cdr3_aa: CASSQPGTGKETQYF
d_call: TRBD1; v_call: TRBV10-3; cdr3_length: 13; j_call: TRBJ1-1; clone_size: NA; cdr3_nt: TGTGCCATCCGGGACAGGGAGGTCACTGAAGCTTTCTTT; cdr3_aa: CAIRDREVTEAFF
d_call: NA; v_call: TRBV11-3; cdr3_length: 15; j_call: TRBJ2-1; clone_size: NA; cdr3_nt: TGTGCCAGCAGCTCCAGGGGGACTTCCTACAATGAGCAGTTCTTC; cdr3_aa: CASSSRGTSYNEQFF
d_call: TRBD1; v_call: TRBV12-3/TRBV12-4; cdr3_length: 16; j_call: TRBJ2-7; clone_size: few; cdr3_nt: TGTGCCAGCAATTTCGGAGGGGGACAGGGTTCCTACGAGCAGTACTTC; cdr3_aa: CASNFGGGQGSYEQYF
d_call: TRBD2; v_call: TRBV19; cdr3_length: 20; j_call: TRBJ2-3; clone_size: NA; cdr3_nt: TGTGCCAGTAGTAACGCTCGGGGGACTAGCGGGCCCGCAGTGGCAGATACGCAGTATTTT; cdr3_aa: CASSNARGTSGPAVADTQYF
d_call: TRBD2; v_call: TRBV12-3/TRBV12-4; cdr3_length: 16; j_call: TRBJ2-3; clone_size: NA; cdr3_nt: TGTGCCAGCAGTTTCTCGACTAGCGGGGGCACAGATACGCAGTATTTT; cdr3_aa: CASSFSTSGGTDTQYF
d_call: NA; v_call: TRBV7-9; cdr3_length: 12; j_call: TRBJ2-7; clone_size: few; cdr3_nt: TGTGCCAGCAGAGGACAGTACTACGAGCAGTACTTC; cdr3_aa: CASRGQYYEQYF
d_call: TRBD2; v_call: TRBV7-6; cdr3_length: 14; j_call: TRBJ2-3; clone_size: many; cdr3_nt: TGTGCCAGCAGCTTCGGGCTAGCGGGGGATACGCAGTATTTT; cdr3_aa: CASSFGLAGDTQYF
d_call: NA; v_call: TRBV12-3/TRBV12-4; cdr3_length: 12; j_call: TRBJ1-2; clone_size: many; cdr3_nt: TGTGCCAGCAGGCAGGGAGGGGGTGGCTACACCTTC; cdr3_aa: CASRQGGGGYTF
d_call: NA; v_call: TRBV4-1; cdr3_length: 12; j_call: TRBJ1-6; clone_size: NA; cdr3_nt: TGCGCCAGCAGCCCTCCCTGGGGACCCCTCCACTTT; cdr3_aa: CASSPPWGPLHF
d_call: NA; v_call: TRBV2; cdr3_length: 14; j_call: TRBJ2-7; clone_size: NA; cdr3_nt: TGTGCCAGCAGTGTTCGCGGGGCCACCTACGAGCAGTACTTC; cdr3_aa: CASSVRGATYEQYF
d_call: TRBD1; v_call: TRBV27; cdr3_length: 17; j_call: TRBJ1-4; clone_size: NA; cdr3_nt: TGTGCCAGCAGTTTTGATCCTGACAGGGGATTAGGAGAAAAACTGTTTTTT; cdr3_aa: CASSFDPDRGLGEKLFF
d_call: NA; v_call: TRBV20-1; cdr3_length: 15; j_call: TRBJ1-5; clone_size: NA; cdr3_nt: TGCAGTGCCGGATGGACAGCTTATAGCAATCAGCCCCAGCATTTT; cdr3_aa: CSAGWTAYSNQPQHF
d_call: NA; v_call: TRBV5-1; cdr3_length: 14; j_call: TRBJ2-1; clone_size: NA; cdr3_nt: TGCGCCAGCAGCTTAGAACGGGTCTACAATGAGCAGTTCTTC; cdr3_aa: CASSLERVYNEQFF
d_call: NA; v_call: TRBV28; cdr3_length: 15; j_call: TRBJ2-5; clone_size: few; cdr3_nt: TGTGCCAGCTCATTGAGCCTAGGAGGGCAAGAGACCCAGTACTTC; cdr3_aa: CASSLSLGGQETQYF
d_call: TRBD1; v_call: TRBV2; cdr3_length: 16; j_call: TRBJ2-1; clone_size: NA; cdr3_nt: TGTGCCAGCAGAACCCCAGGGACAGGGGCATACAATGAGCAGTTCTTC; cdr3_aa: CASRTPGTGAYNEQFF
d_call: NA; v_call: TRBV5-5; cdr3_length: 14; j_call: TRBJ2-1; clone_size: few; cdr3_nt: TGTGCCAGCAGTGCCTTGTGGAGGGTAAATGAGCAGTTCTTC; cdr3_aa: CASSALWRVNEQFF
d_call: NA; v_call: TRBV7-3; cdr3_length: 14; j_call: TRBJ2-1; clone_size: NA; cdr3_nt: TGTGCCAGCAGCTTAATAGGGCCAAACAATGAGCAGTTCTTC; cdr3_aa: CASSLIGPNNEQFF
d_call: NA; v_call: TRBV12-3/TRBV12-4; cdr3_length: 18; j_call: TRBJ2-3; clone_size: few; cdr3_nt: TGTGCCAGCAGTTTAGGGGTTTCCGTAGCGGCTAGCACAGATACGCAGTATTTT; cdr3_aa: CASSLGVSVAASTDTQYF
d_call: TRBD1; v_call: TRBV6-5; cdr3_length: 16; j_call: TRBJ1-4; clone_size: NA; cdr3_nt: TGTGCCAGCAGTCACTCGGGGACAGGGGGGTCAGAAAAACTGTTTTTT; cdr3_aa: CASSHSGTGGSEKLFF
d_call: NA; v_call: TRBV5-1; cdr3_length: 17; j_call: TRBJ1-1; clone_size: NA; cdr3_nt: TGCGCCAGCAGCTTGGTCGGTTGGGGACAAAGAGGAACTGAAGCTTTCTTT; cdr3_aa: CASSLVGWGQRGTEAFF
d_call: NA; v_call: TRBV4-2; cdr3_length: 17; j_call: TRBJ2-1; clone_size: NA; cdr3_nt: TGTGCCAGCAGCCAAGATATTGTTGGTACAGACGACAATGAGCAGTTCTTC; cdr3_aa: CASSQDIVGTDDNEQFF
d_call: NA; v_call: TRBV7-9; cdr3_length: 16; j_call: TRBJ1-3; clone_size: many; cdr3_nt: TGTGCCAGCAGATCCGGGACGGTGACCTCTGGAAACACCATATATTTT; cdr3_aa: CASRSGTVTSGNTIYF
d_call: TRBD2; v_call: TRBV5-6; cdr3_length: 16; j_call: TRBJ2-3; clone_size: few; cdr3_nt: TGTGCCAGCAGCTACTTAGCGGGAGAGGATCCAGATACGCAGTATTTT; cdr3_aa: CASSYLAGEDPDTQYF
d_call: NA; v_call: TRBV4-1; cdr3_length: 14; j_call: TRBJ1-2; clone_size: few; cdr3_nt: TGCGCCAGCAGCCTTAAGGGAGGGGCGTCCGGCTACACCTTC; cdr3_aa: CASSLKGGASGYTF
d_call: NA; v_call: TRBV4-1; cdr3_length: 13; j_call: TRBJ2-2; clone_size: few; cdr3_nt: TGCGCCAGCAGCCGTACGGGCACCGGGGAGCTGTTTTTT; cdr3_aa: CASSRTGTGELFF
d_call: NA; v_call: TRBV25-1; cdr3_length: 14; j_call: TRBJ2-4; clone_size: NA; cdr3_nt: TGTGCCAGCAGTGAGGAGGGAACCAAAAACATTCAGTACTTC; cdr3_aa: CASSEEGTKNIQYF